This T cell receptor beta chain was identified in a study of identical twins. TCRdb re-derived calls from the 5' RACE reads in MiXCR, one entry per CDR3 protein. The sample carries approximately 590,000 distinct CDR3 sequences, approximately 9.6% recorded once. The CDR3 sequence is 14 residues long. Germline CDR1 is MNHEY and CDR2 is SVGAGI. V lost 7 bases, J lost 0 bases, and 13 bases lay in between. This clonotype was counted only a few times. These data also featured in a second study, about yellow fever vaccine responses in identical twins.

V usage is TRBV6-5 and J usage is TRBJ2-7; D may be TRBD1 (6 bases). The TCR was taken from a woman younger than 30 in good health. What was sequenced was PBMCs. The CDR3 bases are TGTGCCAGCACTTCCGGCAGGGGCTCCTACGAGCAGTACTTC. It yields the protein CASTSGRGSYEQYF.